Presented here are 24 T cell receptor beta chains from one specimen sequenced in a study of control samples from healthy donors and cancer patients. Libraries were prepared by immunoSEQ multiplex PCR; TCRdb keeps only in-frame clonotypes and omits some of them. Among approximately 100,000 clones listed, 75% to 90% were seen once. The source material was PBMCs. Source of these receptors: a man in his fifties or sixties with lung cancer.

The chain joins TRBV18 to TRBJ2-5; the D gene is possibly TRBD2 (6 bases). The V gene lost 4 bases and the J gene lost 2 bases, with 17 bases spanning the gap. From germline, CDR1 is KGHSH and CDR2 LQKENI. The CDR3 length is 16 residues. The CDR3 is CASSRRSGQSQETQYF. CDR3 nucleotide sequence: TGTGCCAGCTCACGTCGCAGCGGGCAATCTCAAGAGACCCAGTACTTC.

This rearrangement joins TRBV6-6 to TRBJ1-2, with no clear D. The CDR3 runs 15 residues. Germline V gene data show CDR1 as MNHNY and CDR2 as SVGAGI (reference sequence). Trimming removed 2 bases at V and 0 bases at J, with 10 bases between. The CDR3 reads CASSYSPDTNYGYTF. The CDR3 DNA sequence: TGTGCCAGCAGTTACAGTCCTGACACTAACTATGGCTACACCTTC.

The genes are TRBV3-1 (or the pseudogene TRBV3-2) and TRBJ1-3; D remains ambiguous. V lost 3 bases and J 4 bases, leaving 4 bases between the germline ends. The CDR3 consists of 12 residues. In germline, CDR1 is LGHDT, CDR2 YNNKEL (reference sequence). The CDR3 sequence is CASSQGGNTIYF. CDR3 in DNA: TGTGCCAGCAGCCAGGGGGGAAACACCATATATTTT.

The rearrangement uses TRBV2 and TRBJ1-4, with 7 bases identical to TRBD1. CDR3 length: 13 residues. Germline V lookup: CDR1 SNHLY, CDR2 FYNNEI. V shed 8 bases and J 5 bases; nucleotides not matched to a gene: 5. CDR3 loop: CASRQGGNEKLFF. DNA for the CDR3: TGTGCCAGCCGACAGGGAGGAAATGAAAAACTGTTTTTT.

This sequence joins TRBV6-5 and TRBJ1-1, with 7 bases matching TRBD1. Germline V CDR1 and CDR2: MNHEY, SVGAGI. The CDR3 is made up of 15 amino acids. The trim removed 4 bases at V and 4 bases at J, leaving 9 bases unmatched. CDR3 sequence reads: CASSSTGVGSTEAFF. The CDR3 coding sequence is TGTGCCAGCAGTTCTACAGGGGTAGGTAGCACTGAAGCTTTCTTT.

The V gene is TRBV30, the J gene TRBJ1-5, with D uncertain. Looked up from germline, CDR1 is GTSNPN and CDR2 is SVGIG (reference sequence). The CDR3 totals 13 residues. With 2 bases removed from V and 6 bases from J, the gap between germline ends came to 11 bases. The CDR3 DNA follows: TGTGCCTGGAGTAGGACTTCTGGTCAGCCCCAGCATTTT. This codes for CAWSRTSGQPQHF.

This chain links TRBV30 with TRBJ2-5; 7 positions agree with TRBD1. The CDR3 runs 16 residues. V lost 2 bases, J lost 0 bases, and 9 bases stayed unmatched. Germline lookup yields CDR1 GTSNPN and CDR2 SVGIG (reference sequence). The CDR3 DNA sequence: TGTGCCTGGAGTCGGCCGGGACAGCCGTACCAAGAGACCCAGTACTTC. Translated: CAWSRPGQPYQETQYF.

V gene TRBV6-5 combines with J gene TRBJ1-2; 7 bases line up with TRBD1. This CDR3 contains 13 residues. V shed 5 bases and J 5 bases; nucleotides not matched to a gene: 5. Germline V lookup: CDR1 MNHEY, CDR2 SVGAGI. CDR3 DNA: TGTGCCAGCAGTCCCGGGACAGAATATGGCTACACCTTC. It encodes CASSPGTEYGYTF.

The V and J genes are TRBV24-1 and TRBJ2-5; 7 bases are a match to TRBD1. This CDR3 is built from 15 residues. The V and J ends lost 0 bases and 2 bases, in that order; junction bases with no gene match: 2. Germline V gene lookup returns CDR1 KGHDR and CDR2 SFDVKD. The CDR3 region is CATSDLDRAQETQYF. As DNA, the CDR3 is TGTGCCACCAGTGATTTGGACAGGGCTCAAGAGACCCAGTACTTC.

The table lists this clone with a few counts. The chain combines TRBV30 with TRBJ1-4, with D perhaps matching TRBD1 (6 bases). Per germline, CDR1 GTSNPN and CDR2 SVGIG (reference sequence). CDR3 size: 17 residues. Trimming took off 0 bases at V and 1 base at J, with 15 bases between the two ends. The CDR3 region is CAWSVQGRGRTNEKLFF. In DNA form, the CDR3 reads TGTGCCTGGAGTGTACAGGGCAGGGGAAGAACTAATGAAAAACTGTTTTTT.

The rearrangement uses TRBV24-1 and TRBJ2-1; D perhaps matches TRBD1 (5 bases). Germline loops: CDR1 KGHDR, CDR2 SFDVKD. The CDR3 extends over 13 amino acids. Trimming took 0 bases from V and 12 from J, leaving 11 bases between them. The CDR3, as DNA: TGTGCCACCAGTGATTTGGACAGCAAGGGGCAGTTCTTC. Translating gives CATSDLDSKGQFF.

J is TRBJ2-1 and V is TRBV7-9; possible D gene TRBD1, 6 bases. Germline CDR1 and CDR2: SEHNR and FQNEAQ (reference sequence). Deletions cut 2 bases from V and 9 bases from J, with 26 bases between. The CDR3 contains 18 residues. The CDR3 DNA sequence: TGTGCCAGCAGCTTACGCTCCCGACGGTCAATAGAAGGGGGTGAGCAGTTCTTC. As protein: CASSLRSRRSIEGGEQFF.

The rearrangement uses TRBV24-1 and TRBJ2-1; 9 positions agree with TRBD2. This CDR3 comprises 16 residues. J gave up 5 bases and V 4 bases, and 8 bases lay outside the gene matches. The germline gives CDR1 KGHDR, CDR2 SFDVKD. The CDR3, as DNA: TGTGCCACCAGTGAACCTCTAGCGGGGTCGAACAATGAGCAGTTCTTC. Translation: CATSEPLAGSNNEQFF.

V is TRBV5-1 and J is TRBJ2-1, with unresolved D. Germline V CDR1 and CDR2: SGHRS, YFSETQ. V dropped 4 bases and J dropped 8 bases, with 16 bases sitting between them. There are 14 residues in the CDR3. The CDR3 coding sequence is TGCGCCAGCAGCACCCGGGCCGGGTGGGATGAGCAGTTCTTC. Its protein is CASSTRAGWDEQFF. The full variable domain, with the rest looked up from reference TRBV5-1 and TRBJ2-1, is KAGVTQTPRYLIKTRGQQVTLSCSPISGHRSVSWYQQTPGQGLQFLFEYFSETQRNKGNFPGRFSGRQFSNSRSEMNVSTLELGDSALYLCASSTRAGWDEQFFGPGTRLTVL.

V and J are TRBV7-7 and TRBJ2-5; 16 bases fit TRBD2. V lost 5 bases and J lost 4; bases outside the gene matches: 4. In germline, CDR1 is SSHAT, CDR2 FNYEAQ (reference sequence). This CDR3 is built from 16 residues. CDR3 residues: CASSPGLAGGLETQYF. The DNA for the CDR3 is TGTGCCAGCAGCCCGGGACTAGCGGGGGGGCTAGAGACCCAGTACTTC.

The V and J genes are TRBV1 and TRBJ2-7; the D call TRBD1 from the table was never checked on the DNA. TRBV1 counts as a pseudogene. The CDR3 runs 18 residues. The CDR3 DNA follows: TGCACCAGCAGCCAAGATAATGGGGGACAGCCAGTTATCGACGAGCAGTACGTC. It yields the protein CTSSQDNGGQPVIDEQYV.

The V and J genes are TRBV10-2 and TRBJ2-1; TRBD2 agrees at 14 bases. Per germline, CDR1 WSHSY and CDR2 SAAADI. The CDR3 loop spans 15 amino acids. J was trimmed by 3 bases and V by 6 bases; bases with no gene match: 1. CDR3: CASRGTSGGYNEQFF. In DNA, the CDR3 is TGCGCCAGCAGGGGGACTAGCGGGGGCTACAATGAGCAGTTCTTC.

This clone was picked up one time. The rearrangement links TRBV6-1 to TRBJ2-3; the match to TRBD2 covers 12 bases. V lost 3 bases and J lost 3; bases outside the gene matches: 4. The V gene's germline CDR1 is MNHNS and CDR2 SASEGT. This CDR3 has 16 residues. Here the CDR3 reads CASSETSGGWTDTQYF. In DNA form, the CDR3 reads TGTGCCAGCAGTGAGACTAGCGGGGGATGGACAGATACGCAGTATTTT.

V and J are TRBV5-1 and TRBJ2-7, with 15 nucleotides matching TRBD2. The CDR3 is made up of 19 amino acids. Germline lookup yields CDR1 SGHRS and CDR2 YFSETQ. J lost 4 bases, V lost 3 bases, and 14 bases had no gene match. The CDR3 protein is CASSSGTSGGTLRIYEQYF. For the CDR3, the DNA is TGCGCCAGCAGCTCGGGGACTAGCGGGGGGACCCTCCGAATTTACGAGCAGTACTTC.

The rearrangement uses TRBV7-6 and TRBJ2-2; 8 bases match TRBD1. The CDR3 contains 15 residues. V trimming: 5 bases; J trimming: 2 bases; junction bases outside the gene matches: 4. The germline V gene has CDR1 SGHVS and CDR2 FNYEAQ. CDR3 sequence: CASSRTGFNTGELFF. Written as DNA, the CDR3 is TGTGCCAGCAGCCGGACAGGGTTTAACACCGGGGAGCTGTTTTTT. The variable domain in full, completed from reference TRBV7-6 and TRBJ2-2, reads GAGVSQSPRYKVTKRGQDVALRCDPISGHVSLYWYRQALGQGPEFLTYFNYEAQQDKSGLPNDRFSAERPEGSISTLTIQRTEQRDSAMYRCASSRTGFNTGELFFGEGSRLTVL.

V gene TRBV5-1 combines with J gene TRBJ2-1; TRBD1 is a possible D gene (5 bases). The CDR3 is 13 residues long. Germline V gene data show CDR1 as SGHRS and CDR2 as YFSETQ. V was clipped by 0 bases and J by 9 bases, with 10 bases between them. CDR3: CASSLGQNREQFF. For the CDR3, the DNA is TGCGCCAGCAGCTTGGGACAGAACCGTGAGCAGTTCTTC. Based on the CDR3 plus reference TRBV5-1 and TRBJ2-1, the full variable domain is KAGVTQTPRYLIKTRGQQVTLSCSPISGHRSVSWYQQTPGQGLQFLFEYFSETQRNKGNFPGRFSGRQFSNSRSEMNVSTLELGDSALYLCASSLGQNREQFFGPGTRLTVL.

The chain recombines TRBV23-1 with TRBJ2-4; D is ambiguous. TRBV23-1 is labeled an ORF, and its function is uncertain. There are 18 residues in the CDR3. The ends were cut back, 0 bases at V and 0 bases at J, with 15 bases in the middle. CDR3 in DNA: TGCGCCAGCAGTCAATCGCGATCGACCTCCCGAGCCAAAAACATTCAGTACTTC. Its translation: CASSQSRSTSRAKNIQYF.

This clone counts as medium-sized. Other DNA sequences in this specimen translate into the identical CDR3. The chain joins TRBV10-2 to TRBJ1-5; D might be TRBD1 (6 bases). CDR3 size: 15 residues. With 0 bases removed from V and 1 base from J, the gap between germline ends came to 7 bases. Germline CDR1 and CDR2: WSHSY and SAAADI. This CDR3 reads CASSESGGSNQPQHF. CDR3 nucleotide sequence: TGCGCCAGCAGTGAGTCAGGGGGAAGCAATCAGCCCCAGCATTTT.

The chain is built from TRBV14 and TRBJ2-1; 14 nucleotides match TRBD2. This CDR3 has 20 amino acids. Trimming took 4 bases from V and 0 from J; bases not matched to a gene: 11. CDR1 is SGHDN, CDR2 FVKESK, per germline. CDR3: CASSRSGLAGGPSSYNEQFF. As DNA, the CDR3 is TGTGCCAGCAGCCGATCCGGACTAGCGGGGGGCCCCAGCTCCTACAATGAGCAGTTCTTC.